This T cell receptor (beta chain) was observed in a study of blood T cell repertoires in COVID-19. Looking at the study overall: The United States, Italy and Spain were the sources of the acute and convalescent COVID-19 samples. The cDNA or gDNA used as material had been derived from T cells, B-cell-depleted T cells, or PBMCs.

The assay was immunoSEQ multiplex PCR, and TCRdb's table has in-frame clones only and misses some. The data show some 190,000 clones, about 88% seen once. This sequence was found in a human donor in a cohort sampled during active COVID-19. The sample comprised peripheral blood.

CDR3 DNA sequence: TGTGCCAGCAGCCACCCGGGGGGTGAGCAGTTCTTC. Translation gives CASSHPGGEQFF. The rearrangement links TRBV3-1 (or the pseudogene TRBV3-2) to TRBJ2-1; 7 bases align to TRBD2. The CDR3 runs 12 residues. Germline V gene lookup returns CDR1 LGHDT and CDR2 YNNKEL (reference sequence). The V segment lost 3 bases and the J segment 9 bases; nucleotides outside the gene matches: 2.